This is a list of T cell receptor beta chains from one sample in a study of OX40 agonist ivuxolimab in advanced cancers. The table came from immunoSEQ multiplex PCR; TCRdb's copy has only in-frame clones and leaves some out. In the table there are about 62,000 clones, approximately 85% of which are singletons. The sequenced sample was CD4+ or CD8+ T cells sorted from blood, obtained in a trial of the OX40 agonist ivuxolimab. These receptor sequences come from an adult with an advanced solid tumor such as melanoma, head and neck, liver or kidney cancer. CDR3s include the opening cysteine and the closing phenylalanine or tryptophan. Fields, in order: J gene, D gene, clone size, V gene, CDR3 protein, CDR3 DNA. A D gene is named only where the DNA matches it firmly. Clone size is stated in some rows and not others, as once, few, many or a class when expanded.

TRBJ1-1 TRBD1 . TRBV6-4 CATQPTGRNEAFF TGTGCCACCCAACCGACAGGGCGGAATGAAGCTTTCTTT
TRBJ2-7 . . TRBV5-4 CASSLGTATYEQYF TGTGCCAGCAGCCTCGGGACGGCTACCTACGAGCAGTACTTC
TRBJ2-5 . . TRBV30 CAWSVRESVWETQYF TGTGCCTGGAGTGTAAGGGAAAGCGTCTGGGAGACCCAGTACTTC
TRBJ1-1 . once TRBV13 CASSSTTEKNTEAFF TGTGCCAGCAGCTCAACGACAGAGAAGAACACTGAAGCTTTCTTT
TRBJ1-3 . . TRBV7-9 CASSQGISGNTIYF TGTGCCAGCAGCCAGGGAATATCTGGAAACACCATATATTTT
TRBJ1-2 . . TRBV27 CASSLSGGAGGYTF TGTGCCAGCAGTTTATCAGGGGGGGCTGGTGGCTACACCTTC
TRBJ2-1 TRBD2 . TRBV7-9 CASSLPIRLAGAGNEQFF TGTGCCAGCAGCTTACCTATAAGACTAGCGGGAGCTGGTAATGAGCAGTTCTTC
TRBJ1-1 . once TRBV13 CASSLTSGTEAFF TGTGCCAGCAGCTTAACTTCGGGGACTGAAGCTTTCTTT
TRBJ2-7 . . TRBV7-2 CASSLEAAYEQYF TGTGCCAGCAGCTTAGAGGCCGCCTACGAGCAGTACTTC
TRBJ2-7 . . TRBV15 CATSREKLDPTHGEQYF TGTGCCACCAGCAGAGAGAAACTAGACCCGACTCACGGCGAGCAGTACTTC
TRBJ2-7 TRBD1 . TRBV27 CASSRDRGLHEQHF TGTGCCAGCAGTCGAGACAGGGGGCTACACGAGCAGCACTTC
TRBJ2-6 TRBD1 . TRBV19 CASSPRDSESSGANVLTF TGTGCCAGTAGTCCACGGGACAGTGAGTCATCTGGGGCCAACGTCCTGACTTTC
TRBJ2-1 TRBD1 . TRBV10-3 CAISGGTGAGEQFF TGTGCCATCAGTGGGGGGACAGGGGCCGGTGAGCAGTTCTTC